This T cell receptor beta chain was obtained from a study of cytomegalovirus exposure and HLA in healthy donors. This CDR3 has 17 amino acids. Trimming at V came to 1 base and at J to 5 bases, leaving 12 bases not matched to a gene. The germline CDR1 and CDR2 sequences are SSHAT and FNYEAQ (reference sequence). Use of 60 Vbeta and 13 Jbeta primers characterized the PCR. Only in-frame clones appear in the TCRdb table, and some are missing; sequencing was by immunoSEQ multiplex PCR. The data show more than 110,000 clones, about three quarters seen once. Input material: PBMCs. The chain carries TRBV7-7 and TRBJ2-5; 8 positions agree with TRBD2. The receptor's source is a man younger than 30 in good health and CMV-seronegative. CDR3 amino acids: CASSLGLGTRGMETQYF. DNA for the CDR3: TGTGCCAGCAGCTTAGGACTGGGGACTAGAGGAATGGAGACCCAGTACTTC.